This record concerns one T cell receptor (beta chain) sequence. This sample stems from a study of blood T cell repertoires in COVID-19. For the study at large: COVID-19 samples from acute and convalescent phases originated in the United States, Italy and Spain. Sources were T cells, B-cell-depleted T cells, or PBMCs; the material itself was cDNA or gDNA.

In the original analysis: From reference gene primer amplification, estimates of nucleated cell counts were derived. The assay was immunoSEQ multiplex PCR, and TCRdb's table has in-frame clones only and misses some. D and trimming were read from the DNA, whereas the V and J calls and clone size are those reported in that table. This sample has approximately 130,000 clones; under 85% occur once, and the top ten carry around 9.8%. The CDR3 runs 13 residues. V was clipped by 8 bases and J by 2 bases, with 13 bases between them. Germline CDR1 and CDR2: MGHDK and SYGVNS. The V and J genes are TRBV25-1 and TRBJ2-7; tentatively, D is TRBD1 (6 bases). This sequence was found in a man aged 40-55 years with active or convalescent COVID-19. The sample taken for sequencing was peripheral blood. The CDR3 sequence: CASYRDDPYEQYF. As DNA, the CDR3 is TGTGCCAGCTACAGGGACGACCCCTACGAGCAGTACTTC.